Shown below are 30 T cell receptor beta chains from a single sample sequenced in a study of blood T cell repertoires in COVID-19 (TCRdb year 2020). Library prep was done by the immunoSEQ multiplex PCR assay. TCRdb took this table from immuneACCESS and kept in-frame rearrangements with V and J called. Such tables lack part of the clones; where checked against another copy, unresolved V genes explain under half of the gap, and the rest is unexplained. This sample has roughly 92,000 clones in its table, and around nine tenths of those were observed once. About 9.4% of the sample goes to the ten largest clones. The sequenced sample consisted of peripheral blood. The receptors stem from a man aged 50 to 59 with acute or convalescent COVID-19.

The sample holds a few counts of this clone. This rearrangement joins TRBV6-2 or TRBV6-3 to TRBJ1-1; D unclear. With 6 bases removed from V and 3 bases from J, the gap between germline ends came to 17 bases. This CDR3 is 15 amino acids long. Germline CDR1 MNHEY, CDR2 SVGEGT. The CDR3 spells CASSPPQVTDTEAFF. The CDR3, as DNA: TGTGCCAGCAGCCCTCCCCAGGTAACGGACACTGAAGCTTTCTTT.

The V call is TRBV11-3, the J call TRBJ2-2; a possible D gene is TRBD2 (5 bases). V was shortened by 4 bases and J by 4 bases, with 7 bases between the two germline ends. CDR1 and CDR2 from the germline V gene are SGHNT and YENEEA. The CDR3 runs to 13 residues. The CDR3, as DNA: TGTGCCAGCAGCTCAAGCGGCACCGGGGAGCTGTTTTTT. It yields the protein CASSSSGTGELFF.

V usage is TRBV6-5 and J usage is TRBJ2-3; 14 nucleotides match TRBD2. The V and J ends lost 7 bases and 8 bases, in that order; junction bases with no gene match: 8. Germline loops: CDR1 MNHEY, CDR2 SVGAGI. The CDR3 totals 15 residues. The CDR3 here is CASTLRLAGGSTQYF. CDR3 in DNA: TGTGCCAGCACCCTCCGACTAGCGGGAGGGAGTACGCAGTATTTT.

CDR3 in DNA: TGTGCCAGCAGTGAGAGGGAGGGGGAGACCCAGTACTTC. It codes for CASSEREGETQYF. The rearrangement joins TRBV6-4 to TRBJ2-5; 7 positions agree with TRBD2. Losses at the gene ends were 3 bases for V and 5 bases for J; bases not matched to a gene: 3. The CDR3 is made up of 13 amino acids. From germline, CDR1 is MRHNA and CDR2 SNTAGT.

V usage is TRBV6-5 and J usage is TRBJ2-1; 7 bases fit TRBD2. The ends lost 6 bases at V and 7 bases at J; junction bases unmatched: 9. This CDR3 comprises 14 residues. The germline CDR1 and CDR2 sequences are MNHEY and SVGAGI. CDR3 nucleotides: TGTGCCAGCAGACTGCCGGGACTAAGGAATGAGCAGTTCTTC. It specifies CASRLPGLRNEQFF.

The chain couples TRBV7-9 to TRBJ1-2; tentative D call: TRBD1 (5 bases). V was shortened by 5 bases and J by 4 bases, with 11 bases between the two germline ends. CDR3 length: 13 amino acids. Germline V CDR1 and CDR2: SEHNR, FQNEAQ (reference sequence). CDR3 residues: CASSPTEPYGYTF. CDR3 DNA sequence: TGTGCCAGCAGCCCGACAGAACCCTATGGCTACACCTTC.

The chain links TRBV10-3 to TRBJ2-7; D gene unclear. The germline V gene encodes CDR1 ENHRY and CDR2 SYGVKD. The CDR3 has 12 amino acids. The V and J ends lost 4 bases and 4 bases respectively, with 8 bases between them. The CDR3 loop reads CAISGSSYEQYF. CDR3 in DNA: TGTGCCATCAGTGGGAGTTCGTACGAGCAGTACTTC.

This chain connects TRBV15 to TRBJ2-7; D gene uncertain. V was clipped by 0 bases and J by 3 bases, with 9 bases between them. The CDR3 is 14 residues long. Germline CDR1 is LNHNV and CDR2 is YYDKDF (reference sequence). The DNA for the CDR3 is TGTGCCACCAGCAGAGAAGGAAGCGTCTACGAGCAGTACTTC. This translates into CATSREGSVYEQYF.

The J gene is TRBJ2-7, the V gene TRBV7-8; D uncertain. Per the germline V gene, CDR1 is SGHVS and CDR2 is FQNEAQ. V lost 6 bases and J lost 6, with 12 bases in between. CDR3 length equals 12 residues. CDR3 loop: CASRGVGAEQYF. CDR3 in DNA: TGTGCCAGCAGGGGTGTGGGCGCCGAGCAGTACTTC.

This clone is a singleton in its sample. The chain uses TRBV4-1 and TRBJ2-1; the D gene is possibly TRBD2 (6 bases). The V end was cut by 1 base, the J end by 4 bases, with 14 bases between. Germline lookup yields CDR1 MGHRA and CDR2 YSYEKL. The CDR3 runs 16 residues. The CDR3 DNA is TGCGCCAGCAGCCAAGCCCCGGGGACTGCGTACAATGAGCAGTTCTTC. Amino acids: CASSQAPGTAYNEQFF.

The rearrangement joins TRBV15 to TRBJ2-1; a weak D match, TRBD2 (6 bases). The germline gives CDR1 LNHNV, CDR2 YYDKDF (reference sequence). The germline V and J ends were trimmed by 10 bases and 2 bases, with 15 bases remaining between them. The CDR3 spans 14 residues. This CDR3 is CAISADYTYNEQFF. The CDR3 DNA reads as TGTGCCATAAGCGCGGACTACACCTACAATGAGCAGTTCTTC.

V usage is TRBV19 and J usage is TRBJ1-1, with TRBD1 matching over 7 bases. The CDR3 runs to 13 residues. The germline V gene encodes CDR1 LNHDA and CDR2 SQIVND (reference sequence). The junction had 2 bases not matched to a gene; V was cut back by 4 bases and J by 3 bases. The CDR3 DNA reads TGTGCCAGTAGTAACACAGGGGACACTGAAGCTTTCTTT. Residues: CASSNTGDTEAFF.

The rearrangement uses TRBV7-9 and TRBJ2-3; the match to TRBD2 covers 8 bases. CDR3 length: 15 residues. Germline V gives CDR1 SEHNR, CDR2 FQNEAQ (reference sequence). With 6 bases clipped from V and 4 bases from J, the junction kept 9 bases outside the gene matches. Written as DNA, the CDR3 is TGTGCCAGCAGGAAAAGCGGGAGTACGGCAGATACGCAGTATTTT. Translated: CASRKSGSTADTQYF.

The CDR3 DNA follows: TGTGCCTGGAGTGTATACGGACTAGCGGGGATTAGCACAGATACGCAGTATTTT. Translation gives CAWSVYGLAGISTDTQYF. The chain joins TRBV30 to TRBJ2-3; 12 nucleotides match TRBD2. The ends lost 0 bases at V and 0 bases at J; junction bases unmatched: 7. Germline V gives CDR1 GTSNPN, CDR2 SVGIG (reference sequence). The CDR3 consists of 18 residues.

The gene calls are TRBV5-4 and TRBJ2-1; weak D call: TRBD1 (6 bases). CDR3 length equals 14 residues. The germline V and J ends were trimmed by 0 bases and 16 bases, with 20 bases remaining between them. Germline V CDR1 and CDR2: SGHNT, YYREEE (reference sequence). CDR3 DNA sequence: TGTGCCAGCAGCTTGGAAAGAAGTCAGGGACAATCCTTCTTC. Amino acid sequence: CASSLERSQGQSFF.

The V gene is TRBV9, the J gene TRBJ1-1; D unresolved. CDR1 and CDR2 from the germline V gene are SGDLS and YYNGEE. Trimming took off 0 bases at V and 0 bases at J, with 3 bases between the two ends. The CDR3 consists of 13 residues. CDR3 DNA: TGTGCCAGCAGCGTAGCCGTGAACACTGAAGCTTTCTTT. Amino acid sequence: CASSVAVNTEAFF.

CDR3 DNA sequence: TGTGCCAGCAGTGAAGGCGGGAGTAAGGGACTGTTTTTT. Translated, it gives CASSEGGSKGLFF. The chain uses TRBV6-1 and TRBJ1-4; D gene uncertain. Deletions cut 1 base from V and 13 bases from J, with 13 bases between. Germline V gene lookup returns CDR1 MNHNS and CDR2 SASEGT. The CDR3 is 13 amino acids.

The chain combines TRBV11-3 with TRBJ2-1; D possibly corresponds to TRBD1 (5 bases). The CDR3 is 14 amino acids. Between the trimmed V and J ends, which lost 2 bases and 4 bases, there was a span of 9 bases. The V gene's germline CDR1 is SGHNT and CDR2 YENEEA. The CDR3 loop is CASSLPDTYNEQFF. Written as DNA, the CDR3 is TGTGCCAGCAGCTTACCGGACACATACAATGAGCAGTTCTTC.

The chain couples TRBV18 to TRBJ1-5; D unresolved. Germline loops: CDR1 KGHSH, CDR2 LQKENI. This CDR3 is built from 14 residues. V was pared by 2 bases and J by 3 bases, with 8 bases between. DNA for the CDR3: TGTGCCAGCTCACCAGGGCCCCCCAATCAGCCCCAGCATTTT. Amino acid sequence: CASSPGPPNQPQHF.

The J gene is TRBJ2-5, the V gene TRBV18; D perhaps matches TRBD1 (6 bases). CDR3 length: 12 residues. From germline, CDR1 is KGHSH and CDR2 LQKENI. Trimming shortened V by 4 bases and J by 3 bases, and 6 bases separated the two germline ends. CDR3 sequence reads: CASSRTEETQYF. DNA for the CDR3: TGTGCCAGCTCACGGACAGAAGAGACCCAGTACTTC. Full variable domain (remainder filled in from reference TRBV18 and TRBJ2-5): NAGVMQNPRHLVRRRGQEARLRCSPMKGHSHVYWYRQLPEEGLKFMVYLQKENIIDESGMPKERFSAEFPKEGPSILRIQQVVRGDSAAYFCASSRTEETQYFGPGTRLLVL.

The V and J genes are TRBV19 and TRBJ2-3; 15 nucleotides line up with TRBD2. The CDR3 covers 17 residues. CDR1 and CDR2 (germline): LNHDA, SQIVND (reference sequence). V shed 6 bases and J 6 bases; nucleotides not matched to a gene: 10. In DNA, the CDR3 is TGTGCCAGTAGCCGGCCCGGACTAGCGGGAGGGTGGGATACGCAGTATTTT. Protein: CASSRPGLAGGWDTQYF. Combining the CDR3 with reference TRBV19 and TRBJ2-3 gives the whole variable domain DGGITQSPKYLFRKEGQNVTLSCEQNLNHDAMYWYRQDPGQGLRLIYYSQIVNDFQKGDIAEGYSVSREKKESFPLTVTSAQKNPTAFYLCASSRPGLAGGWDTQYFGPGTRLTVL.

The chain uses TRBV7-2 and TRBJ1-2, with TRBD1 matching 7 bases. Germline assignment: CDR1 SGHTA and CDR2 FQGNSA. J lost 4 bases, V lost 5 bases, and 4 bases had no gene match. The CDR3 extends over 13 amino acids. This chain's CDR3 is CASSPGQSYGYTF. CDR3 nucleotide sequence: TGTGCCAGCAGCCCGGGACAGTCCTATGGCTACACCTTC.

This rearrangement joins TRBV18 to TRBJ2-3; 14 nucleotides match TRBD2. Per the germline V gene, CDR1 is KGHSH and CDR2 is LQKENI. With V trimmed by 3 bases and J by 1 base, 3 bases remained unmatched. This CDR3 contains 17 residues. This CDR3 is CASSPEGLAGGTDTQYF. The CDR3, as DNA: TGTGCCAGCTCACCGGAGGGACTAGCGGGAGGCACAGATACGCAGTATTTT.

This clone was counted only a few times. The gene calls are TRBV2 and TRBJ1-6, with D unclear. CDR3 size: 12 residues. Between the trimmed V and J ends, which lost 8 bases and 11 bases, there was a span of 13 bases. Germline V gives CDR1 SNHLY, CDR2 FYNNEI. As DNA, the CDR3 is TGTGCCAGCCTCCGAATCGGGACACCCCTCCACTTT. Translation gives CASLRIGTPLHF.

The CDR3 region has the DNA TGTGCCAGCTCACCCATAGGGAGCTCTGGAAACACCATATATTTT. Protein sequence: CASSPIGSSGNTIYF. J is TRBJ1-3 and V is TRBV18; no clear D. Germline assignment: CDR1 KGHSH and CDR2 LQKENI. The germline V and J ends were trimmed by 3 bases and 0 bases, with 9 bases remaining between them. The CDR3 loop spans 15 amino acids.

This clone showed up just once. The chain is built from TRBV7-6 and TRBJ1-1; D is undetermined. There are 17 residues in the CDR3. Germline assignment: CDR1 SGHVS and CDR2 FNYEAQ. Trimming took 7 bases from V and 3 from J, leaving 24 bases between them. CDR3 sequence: CASIPLNDPERDTEAFF. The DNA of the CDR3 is TGTGCCAGCATCCCTCTAAACGACCCCGAACGGGACACTGAAGCTTTCTTT. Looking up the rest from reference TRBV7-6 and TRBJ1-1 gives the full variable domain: GAGVSQSPRYKVTKRGQDVALRCDPISGHVSLYWYRQALGQGPEFLTYFNYEAQQDKSGLPNDRFSAERPEGSISTLTIQRTEQRDSAMYRCASIPLNDPERDTEAFFGQGTRLTVV.

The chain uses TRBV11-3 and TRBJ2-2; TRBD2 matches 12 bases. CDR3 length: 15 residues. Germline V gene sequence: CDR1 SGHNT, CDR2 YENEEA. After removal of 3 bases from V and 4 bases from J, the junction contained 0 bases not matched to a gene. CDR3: CASSLGLAGTGELFF. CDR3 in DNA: TGTGCCAGCAGCTTGGGACTAGCGGGCACCGGGGAGCTGTTTTTT.

The CDR3 region has the DNA TGTGCCAGCAGTTACTCGTTCAGGGTTAACTATGGCTACACCTTC. It codes for CASSYSFRVNYGYTF. The genes are TRBV6-5 and TRBJ1-2; a weak D match, TRBD1 (5 bases). Germline-derived CDR1 and CDR2 are MNHEY and SVGAGI. Between the trimmed V and J ends, which lost 0 bases and 1 base, there was a span of 9 bases. The CDR3 is 15 residues long.

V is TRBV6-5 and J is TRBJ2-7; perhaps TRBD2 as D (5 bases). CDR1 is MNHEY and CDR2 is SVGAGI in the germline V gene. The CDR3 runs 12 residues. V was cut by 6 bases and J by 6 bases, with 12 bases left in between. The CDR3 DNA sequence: TGTGCCAGCAGAGCGGACTTGCTCGAGCAGTACTTC. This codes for CASRADLLEQYF.

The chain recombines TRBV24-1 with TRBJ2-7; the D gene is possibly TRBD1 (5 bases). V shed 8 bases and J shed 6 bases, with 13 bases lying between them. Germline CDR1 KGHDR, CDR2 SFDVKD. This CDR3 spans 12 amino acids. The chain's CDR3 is CATTLRVGEQYF. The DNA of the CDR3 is TGTGCCACCACGCTCAGGGTCGGCGAGCAGTACTTC.